This T cell receptor (beta chain) was captured by sequencing in a study of blood T cell repertoires in COVID-19. Profiled with immunoSEQ multiplex PCR; TCRdb holds only in-frame clones, not every one. The table has fewer than 350,000 clones, 86% seen once. The CDR3 contains 17 residues. CDR1 and CDR2 (germline): SGHAT, FQNNGV. V was clipped by 4 bases and J by 3 bases; unmatched bases: 9. Sequenced input: peripheral blood. The TCR was taken from a woman aged 25 to 39 who had recovered from COVID-19. The rearrangement uses TRBV11-2 and TRBJ1-6; 7 nucleotides agree with TRBD1. The CDR3 DNA is TGTGCCAGCAGCTCAGACCACAGGGGTGACTATAATTCACCCCTCCACTTT. This codes for CASSSDHRGDYNSPLHF.